This TCR beta chain comes out of a study of blood T cell repertoires in COVID-19. Study in general: Samples taken during acute and convalescent COVID-19 were collected in the United States, Italy and Spain. The analysed material was cDNA or gDNA that came from T cells, B-cell-depleted T cells, or PBMCs.

V lost 4 bases and J lost 3; bases outside the gene matches: 5. The germline CDR1 and CDR2 sequences are MGHRA and YSYEKL. CDR3 length: 14 residues. Method: immunoSEQ multiplex PCR; TCRdb's copy keeps in-frame clones and lacks some. The data hold under 200,000 clones, with about 88% observed a single time. This chain links TRBV4-1 with TRBJ1-2, with 7 bases identical to TRBD1. This TCR was recovered from a man aged 18 to 30 with active or convalescent COVID-19. The source material was peripheral blood. CDR3 loop: CASSRGQADYGYTF. The CDR3 nucleotides read TGCGCCAGCAGCCGAGGACAGGCCGACTATGGCTACACCTTC.